The 32 T cell receptor beta chains presented below share a single source sample, sequenced in a study of shared clonotypes between healthy human individuals. The naive CD8 population came from CD45RO-negative cells selected for CCR7, without terminally differentiated effector memory CD45RA+ cells. The data were produced by immunoSEQ multiplex PCR, yet TCRdb's version contains in-frame clones alone and is incomplete. Of some 2 million clones listed, over 85% were seen once; the top ten hold around 1.1%. The sequencing sample was made of naive CD8+ T cells sorted from blood. Receptors originate from a man between 18 and 35 years old in good health.

The chain couples TRBV5-1 to TRBJ1-2; D possibly corresponds to TRBD1 (6 bases). CDR3 size: 15 residues. Germline CDR1 SGHRS, CDR2 YFSETQ. Trimming removed 0 bases from V and 6 bases from J, with 15 bases in between. The chain's CDR3 is CASSLALRQEHGYTF. The CDR3 nucleotides are TGCGCCAGCAGCTTGGCGTTAAGACAGGAACATGGCTACACCTTC.

The J gene is TRBJ1-6, the V gene TRBV4-1, with D uncertain. CDR1 MGHRA and CDR2 YSYEKL come from the germline V gene. V lost 2 bases and J 10 bases, leaving 15 bases between the germline ends. The CDR3 is 15 residues long. CDR3 region: CASSQLQVLGSPLHF. The CDR3 DNA reads as TGCGCCAGCAGCCAATTGCAGGTTCTTGGCTCACCCCTCCACTTT.

In this sample, this clone turned up once. The V and J genes are TRBV7-2 and TRBJ2-2; 16 positions agree with TRBD2. CDR3 size: 18 residues. Germline assignment: CDR1 SGHTA and CDR2 FQGNSA. V lost 4 bases, J lost 4 bases, and 6 bases stayed unmatched. Here the CDR3 reads CASSSGLAGGPGTGELFF. CDR3 DNA sequence: TGTGCCAGCAGCTCGGGACTAGCGGGGGGGCCGGGCACCGGGGAGCTGTTTTTT.

The gene calls are TRBV10-3 and TRBJ2-7; TRBD1 aligns across 12 bases. The germline gives CDR1 ENHRY, CDR2 SYGVKD. This CDR3 is built from 13 residues. V trimming: 9 bases; J trimming: 5 bases; junction bases outside the gene matches: 5. The CDR3 loop reads CAIWDRGLNEQYF. The DNA for the CDR3 is TGTGCCATTTGGGACAGGGGGCTTAACGAGCAGTACTTC.

The rearrangement uses TRBV11-2 and TRBJ1-5; TRBD1 aligns across 9 bases. The CDR3 is made up of 16 amino acids. CDR1 is SGHAT and CDR2 is FQNNGV in the germline V gene. The trim removed 5 bases at V and 5 bases at J, leaving 10 bases unmatched. CDR3 bases: TGTGCCAGCAGCCCCTCATGGGACAGGGCCCATCAGCCCCAGCATTTT. Its translation: CASSPSWDRAHQPQHF.

For this clone: Other DNA sequences within the sample encode an identical CDR3. This rearrangement joins TRBV28 to TRBJ1-5, with D perhaps TRBD1 (5 bases). V gave up 6 bases and J gave up 7 bases, with 7 bases separating them. This CDR3 has 11 residues. From germline, CDR1 is MDHEN and CDR2 SYDVKM. In nucleotides, the CDR3 is TGTGCCAGCAGCCCAGGGCAGCCCCAGCATTTT. Translating gives CASSPGQPQHF.

The CDR3 protein is CATREGGTQYF. The DNA for the CDR3 is TGTGCCACAAGAGAGGGGGGTACGCAGTATTTT. The rearrangement links TRBV30 to TRBJ2-3, with D possibly being TRBD1 or TRBD2 (6 bases each). Trimming shortened V by 8 bases and J by 8 bases, and 14 bases separated the two germline ends. CDR1 is GTSNPN and CDR2 is SVGIG in the germline V gene (reference sequence). This CDR3 is 11 amino acids long.

V is TRBV7-2 and J is TRBJ1-2; unclear D gene. Germline-derived CDR1 and CDR2 are SGHTA and FQGNSA. The CDR3 runs 18 residues. V lost 1 base and J 1 base, leaving 19 bases between the germline ends. This CDR3 reads CASSLGVGDLLINYGYTF. The CDR3 DNA sequence: TGTGCCAGCAGCTTAGGTGTGGGAGATCTACTGATTAACTATGGCTACACCTTC.

The chain combines TRBV30 with TRBJ1-2, with D hard to call. Trimming removed 0 bases from V and 8 bases from J, with 16 bases in between. Per germline, CDR1 GTSNPN and CDR2 SVGIG (reference sequence). There are 14 residues in the CDR3. As DNA, the CDR3 is TGTGCCTGGAGTGTCTGGACCGAGGCCGGGGGCTACACCTTC. Its translation is CAWSVWTEAGGYTF.

In this sample, this clone turned up once. The V and J genes are TRBV11-2 and TRBJ2-7; 7 nucleotides agree with TRBD2. The length of the CDR3 is 15 residues. Trimming removed 1 base from V and 3 bases from J; junction bases left unmatched: 6. The germline V gene encodes CDR1 SGHAT and CDR2 FQNNGV. The CDR3 DNA is TGTGCCAGCAGCTTAGGTCTAGCGGATATCTACGAGCAGTACTTC. Translating it yields CASSLGLADIYEQYF.

The chain links TRBV7-6 to TRBJ2-7; 8 bases agree with TRBD1. Germline V gene sequence: CDR1 SGHVS, CDR2 FNYEAQ. The ends lost 2 bases at V and 5 bases at J; junction bases unmatched: 8. This CDR3 has 15 amino acids. As DNA, the CDR3 is TGTGCCAGCAGCTTATATGGACAGGGTTTCGACGAGCAGTACTTC. Translated, it gives CASSLYGQGFDEQYF. Full variable domain (missing parts from reference TRBV7-6 and TRBJ2-7): GAGVSQSPRYKVTKRGQDVALRCDPISGHVSLYWYRQALGQGPEFLTYFNYEAQQDKSGLPNDRFSAERPEGSISTLTIQRTEQRDSAMYRCASSLYGQGFDEQYFGPGTRLTVT.

This chain links TRBV7-6 with TRBJ2-1; no reliable D call. Germline assignment: CDR1 SGHVS and CDR2 FNYEAQ. V shed 1 base and J shed 7 bases, with 11 bases lying between them. The CDR3 consists of 14 residues. CDR3 nucleotide sequence: TGTGCCAGCAGCTTAGTCGCTTTGGGGAATGAGCAGTTCTTC. Translated: CASSLVALGNEQFF.

The J gene is TRBJ2-2, the V gene TRBV27, with 7 bases lining up with TRBD1. The CDR3 runs 14 residues. CDR1 MNHEY and CDR2 SMNVEV come from the germline V gene (reference sequence). V shed 3 bases and J 7 bases; nucleotides not matched to a gene: 5. The CDR3 nucleotides read TGTGCCAGCAGTTTGACAGGGCGGAACGGGGAGCTGTTTTTT. Encoded protein: CASSLTGRNGELFF.

In DNA, the CDR3 is TGTGCCAGCAGCTTGGTAGGGACAAGTACCTACGAGCAGTACTTC. This sequence encodes CASSLVGTSTYEQYF. The chain uses TRBV5-8 and TRBJ2-7, with D perhaps TRBD1 (6 bases). CDR3 length: 15 amino acids. Germline values: CDR1 SGHTS, CDR2 YDEGEE. V lost 0 bases, J lost 2 bases, and 12 bases lay in between.

The gene calls are TRBV11-2 and TRBJ1-5; D is ambiguous. V was cut by 1 base and J by 7 bases, with 8 bases left in between. Germline V lookup: CDR1 SGHAT, CDR2 FQNNGV. The CDR3 sequence is 13 residues long. The CDR3 reads CASSLGVAQPQHF. The CDR3 DNA reads as TGTGCCAGCAGCTTAGGCGTCGCGCAGCCCCAGCATTTT.

This chain uses TRBV11-3 with TRBJ2-5, with 10 positions matching TRBD2. The CDR3 is made up of 16 amino acids. CDR1 and CDR2 from the germline V gene are SGHNT and YENEEA. Trimming at V came to 5 bases and at J to 1 base, leaving 7 bases not matched to a gene. The CDR3 bases are TGTGCCAGCAGCCCAGGCCTAGCGGGGGTCCAAGAGACCCAGTACTTC. It yields the protein CASSPGLAGVQETQYF.

The chain joins TRBV6-5 to TRBJ2-7, with D unclear. V was trimmed by 3 bases and J by 4 bases, leaving 13 bases between them. CDR3 size: 14 residues. Germline V CDR1 and CDR2: MNHEY, SVGAGI. CDR3 coding DNA: TGTGCCAGCAGTTATGACCGAGAACTATACGAGCAGTACTTC. It yields the protein CASSYDRELYEQYF.

This clone was recorded only once. This sequence joins TRBV14 and TRBJ2-6; 12 nucleotides align to TRBD1. V lost 1 base and J lost 2; bases outside the gene matches: 6. Germline assignment: CDR1 SGHDN and CDR2 FVKESK. The CDR3 runs to 19 residues. In nucleotides, the CDR3 is TGTGCCAGCAGCCAAGTTCCGGGACAGGGGGCAACTGGGGCCAACGTCCTGACTTTC. Its translation is CASSQVPGQGATGANVLTF. Using reference TRBV14 and TRBJ2-6 for the parts outside the CDR3, the full variable domain is EAGVTQFPSHSVIEKGQTVTLRCDPISGHDNLYWYRRVMGKEIKFLLHFVKESKQDESGMPNNRFLAERTGGTYSTLKVQPAELEDSGVYFCASSQVPGQGATGANVLTFGAGSRLTVL.

This chain links TRBV4-1 with TRBJ2-2; perhaps TRBD1 as D (5 bases). The CDR3 contains 13 residues. The germline V gene encodes CDR1 MGHRA and CDR2 YSYEKL. V was clipped by 7 bases and J by 2 bases, with 8 bases between them. The chain's CDR3 is CASTDINTGELFF. In DNA, the CDR3 is TGCGCCAGCACGGACATTAACACCGGGGAGCTGTTTTTT.

In regard to this clone: Other DNA variants within this sample encode the same CDR3. The chain carries TRBV4-1 and TRBJ1-1; a possible D gene is TRBD1 (6 bases). CDR1 MGHRA and CDR2 YSYEKL come from the germline V gene. V was pared by 0 bases and J by 3 bases, with 8 bases between. This CDR3 is 14 amino acids long. CDR3 bases: TGCGCCAGCAGCCAAGAGCCAGGGGACACTGAAGCTTTCTTT. Translated: CASSQEPGDTEAFF.

V and J are TRBV28 and TRBJ2-1, with TRBD1 matching 8 bases. The V and J ends lost 1 base and 4 bases, in that order; junction bases with no gene match: 6. Germline V CDR1 and CDR2: MDHEN, SYDVKM. There are 16 residues in the CDR3. The CDR3 sequence: CASSLSSGGAYNEQFF. For the CDR3, the DNA is TGTGCCAGCAGTTTATCGTCAGGGGGCGCGTACAATGAGCAGTTCTTC.

Only one count was recorded for this clone. V usage is TRBV11-2 and J usage is TRBJ2-7; TRBD1 matches at 10 bases. V gave up 4 bases and J gave up 6 bases; unmatched junction bases: 6. This CDR3 spans 14 amino acids. Germline V lookup: CDR1 SGHAT, CDR2 FQNNGV. The CDR3 reads CASSSGTGAFEQYF. The DNA for the CDR3 is TGTGCCAGCAGCTCGGGGACAGGGGCCTTCGAGCAGTACTTC.

This clone has a single count. This rearrangement joins TRBV19 to TRBJ2-5; D gene unclear. Trimming pared 5 bases from V and 3 bases from J, leaving 16 bases between. The CDR3 length is 15 residues. From germline, CDR1 is LNHDA and CDR2 SQIVND (reference sequence). The CDR3 DNA reads TGTGCCAGTAGTGTCCGTGCAGGAGAGGAAGAGACCCAGTACTTC. This encodes CASSVRAGEEETQYF. The variable domain in full, completed from reference TRBV19 and TRBJ2-5, reads DGGITQSPKYLFRKEGQNVTLSCEQNLNHDAMYWYRQDPGQGLRLIYYSQIVNDFQKGDIAEGYSVSREKKESFPLTVTSAQKNPTAFYLCASSVRAGEEETQYFGPGTRLLVL.

This clone has only one observation. The chain couples TRBV2 to TRBJ2-1, with D perhaps given as TRBD1 or TRBD2 (7 bases each). Deletions cut 6 bases from V and 8 bases from J, with 29 bases between. CDR3 length equals 18 residues. Germline V gene sequence: CDR1 SNHLY, CDR2 FYNNEI. This CDR3 is CASRSFGQEVLRGDEQFF. The CDR3 coding sequence is TGTGCCAGCAGGAGCTTTGGACAGGAGGTTCTACGGGGGGATGAGCAGTTCTTC.

Comment on this clone: The same CDR3 also results from other DNA sequences found in this sample. The chain joins TRBV29-1 to TRBJ2-7, with 9 bases identical to TRBD2. CDR1 is SQVTM and CDR2 is ANQGSEA in the germline V gene. This CDR3 has 14 amino acids. Unmatched junction bases numbered 4, after V lost 2 bases and J lost 2 bases. The CDR3: CSVETSGHTYEQYF. The CDR3 DNA sequence: TGCAGCGTTGAAACTAGCGGGCATACCTACGAGCAGTACTTC.

This clone occurred once. The chain joins TRBV4-1 to TRBJ2-7, with TRBD1 matching over 10 bases. The CDR3 has 16 amino acids. The V gene end was trimmed by 3 bases and the J gene end by 4 bases; junction bases not matched to a gene: 9. Germline V gene lookup returns CDR1 MGHRA and CDR2 YSYEKL. This chain's CDR3 is CASSHPRQGAYYEQYF. The CDR3 region has the DNA TGCGCCAGCAGCCACCCGAGACAGGGGGCCTATTACGAGCAGTACTTC.

The V and J genes are TRBV5-6 and TRBJ2-5, with 12 positions matching TRBD1. Germline V gene data show CDR1 as SGHDT and CDR2 as YYEEEE. CDR3 length: 17 amino acids. J lost 5 bases, V lost 0 bases, and 8 bases had no gene match. The chain's CDR3 is CASSLAGDRGRRETQYF. In DNA, the CDR3 is TGTGCCAGCAGCTTGGCCGGGGACAGGGGGCGCCGGGAGACCCAGTACTTC.

The chain is built from TRBV7-9 and TRBJ2-7, with D perhaps TRBD1 (6 bases). Trimming left V 4 bases short and J 1 base short, with 14 bases between. Germline CDR1 reads SEHNR; CDR2 reads FQNEAQ (reference sequence). The CDR3 length is 15 residues. Here the CDR3 reads CASSSTGPRSYEQYF. CDR3 bases: TGTGCCAGCAGCTCAACAGGGCCTCGTTCCTACGAGCAGTACTTC. Full variable domain (rest looked up from reference TRBV7-9 and TRBJ2-7): DTGVSQNPRHKITKRGQNVTFRCDPISEHNRLYWYRQTLGQGPEFLTYFQNEAQLEKSRLLSDRFSAERPKGSFSTLEIQRTEQGDSAMYLCASSSTGPRSYEQYFGPGTRLTVT.

The gene calls are TRBV10-3 and TRBJ2-7; D perhaps matches TRBD1 (9 bases). Germline V gives CDR1 ENHRY, CDR2 SYGVKD. The CDR3 length is 17 residues. V was trimmed by 7 bases and J by 2 bases, leaving 24 bases between them. CDR3 sequence: CAIKGTGLSGMTYEQYF. CDR3 sequence (DNA): TGTGCCATCAAGGGGACAGGGCTTAGCGGGATGACCTACGAGCAGTACTTC.

This chain connects TRBV9 to TRBJ2-1; the D call may be TRBD1 or TRBD2 (6 bases each). V was trimmed by 3 bases and J by 0 bases, leaving 13 bases between them. The germline CDR1 and CDR2 sequences are SGDLS and YYNGEE. This CDR3 spans 16 amino acids. CDR3 bases: TGTGCCAGCAGCGGATCTGGGGGGCCCTCCTACAATGAGCAGTTCTTC. Translated, it gives CASSGSGGPSYNEQFF.

Of note for this clone: Other DNA sequences within the sample encode an identical CDR3. The CDR3 sequence: CASSLGTTGELFF. Written as DNA, the CDR3 is TGTGCCAGCAGCTTAGGAACGACCGGGGAGCTGTTTTTT. V gene TRBV11-2 combines with J gene TRBJ2-2; D is unclear. This CDR3 region has 13 residues. CDR1 is SGHAT, CDR2 FQNNGV, per germline. Deletions cut 1 base from V and 5 bases from J, with 5 bases between.

V is TRBV4-1 and J is TRBJ2-7, with 8 positions matching TRBD1. Germline V lookup: CDR1 MGHRA, CDR2 YSYEKL. The CDR3 length is 15 residues. V shed 4 bases, J shed 5 bases, and the junction held 10 bases outside the gene matches. The chain's CDR3 is CASSPGQGLVHEQYF. CDR3 coding DNA: TGCGCCAGCAGCCCCGGACAGGGTCTAGTCCACGAGCAGTACTTC.